What follows are 22 T cell receptor beta chains derived from one specimen sequenced in a study of T-cell reconstitution after alpha-beta-depleted transplantation in children listed by TCRdb under 2016. The treatment or condition label, as the study defines it: allogeneic hematopoietic cell transplantation with graft depleted of TCRalphabeta T cells and CD19 B cells. Library method: PCR. The data were produced on an Illumina HiSeq 2500. TCR libraries were prepared with molecular barcoding, using unique molecular identifiers to normalize TCRbeta repertoire quantification. TCRdb reworked the public reads: Q25 trimming with fastp, MiXCR clone assembly, productive beta chains retained. CDR3 protein sequences are deduplicated, and each keeps its most common genes and DNA. The sample profile shows about 160,000 distinct CDR3 sequences; 11% of them were found once. The top ten clones comprise roughly 13% of the sample.

Sequencing used PBMCs, obtained before TCRalphabeta/CD19-depleted stem cell transplant. Receptor source: a boy aged 2 to 10 with acute myeloid leukemia, due to receive a stem cell transplant.

This clonotype showed up just a few times. The chain is built from TRBV29-1 and TRBJ2-1, with 12 nucleotides matching TRBD2. CDR1 SQVTM and CDR2 ANQGSEA come from the germline V gene. The V and J ends lost 1 base and 0 bases, in that order; junction bases with no gene match: 7. The CDR3 is 18 amino acids. CDR3: CSVEGGLAGGSSYNEQFF. The DNA of the CDR3 is TGCAGCGTTGAAGGGGGGCTAGCGGGAGGGAGCTCCTACAATGAGCAGTTCTTC.

Regarding this clonotype: Since a much larger clone is just one base distant, this may be a read error. V and J are TRBV5-1 and TRBJ1-6; TRBD1 matches 7 bases. CDR3 size: 14 residues. Germline CDR1 reads SGHRS; CDR2 reads YFSETQ. CDR3 sequence reads: CATSHGTANSPLHF. As DNA, the CDR3 is TGCGCCACCAGCCACGGGACAGCTAATTCACCCCTCCACTTT.

At least ten counts were recorded for this clonotype. The chain links TRBV20-1 to TRBJ1-5; 9 positions match TRBD1. CDR1 and CDR2 from the germline V gene are DFQATT and SNEGSKA (reference sequence). This CDR3 region has 14 residues. Trimming at V came to 6 bases and at J to 2 bases, leaving 5 bases not matched to a gene. CDR3 region: CSATGGFGNQPQHF. The CDR3, as DNA: TGCAGTGCCACAGGGGGCTTTGGCAATCAGCCCCAGCATTTT.

This clonotype appeared many times. V gene TRBV4-1 combines with J gene TRBJ2-7; D is perhaps TRBD1 (5 bases). Germline CDR1 and CDR2: MGHRA and YSYEKL. The CDR3 totals 15 residues. V lost 0 bases, J lost 3 bases, and 12 bases lay in between. CDR3 protein: CASSQDPDSYYEQYF. CDR3 nucleotide sequence: TGCGCCAGCAGCCAAGACCCAGACAGTTACTACGAGCAGTACTTC.

Many counts were recorded for this clonotype. The rearrangement uses TRBV11-2 and TRBJ2-3; 7 nucleotides agree with TRBD2. The CDR3 has 18 amino acids. Germline V CDR1 and CDR2: SGHAT, FQNNGV. With 1 base clipped from V and 0 bases from J, the junction kept 10 bases outside the gene matches. The CDR3 protein is CASSLGRTSVESTDTQYF. The CDR3 coding sequence is TGTGCCAGCAGCTTAGGACGAACTAGCGTCGAGAGCACAGATACGCAGTATTTT.

The J gene is TRBJ2-1, the V gene TRBV20-1; 7 nucleotides align to TRBD2. The ends lost 0 bases at V and 3 bases at J; junction bases unmatched: 11. The CDR3 is 17 amino acids. Germline V lookup: CDR1 DFQATT, CDR2 SNEGSKA (reference sequence). Here the CDR3 DNA reads TGCAGTGCTAGAGATAGAAGGCTAGCGGATTACTACAATGAGCAGTTCTTC. It yields the protein CSARDRRLADYYNEQFF.

This clonotype was counted ten times or more. The chain links TRBV20-1 to TRBJ2-3; 11 bases map to TRBD1. The germline gives CDR1 DFQATT, CDR2 SNEGSKA (reference sequence). The V gene end was trimmed by 5 bases and the J gene end by 4 bases; junction bases not matched to a gene: 8. The CDR3 runs to 15 residues. The CDR3 DNA reads as TGCAGTGCTTCCACATCGGACAGGGGGCCAGATACGCAGTATTTT. Translation: CSASTSDRGPDTQYF.

This clonotype was recorded at least ten times. This chain joins TRBV4-1 and TRBJ2-5, with a possible D match to TRBD2 (7 bases). The CDR3 runs 14 residues. The germline CDR1 and CDR2 sequences are MGHRA and YSYEKL. The V and J ends lost 5 bases and 5 bases respectively, with 15 bases between them. The CDR3, as DNA: TGCGCCAGCAGCGGCCGGGGAGGGGGGGAGACCCAGTACTTC. This translates into CASSGRGGGETQYF.

This clonotype was seen repeatedly, ten times or more. The rearrangement uses TRBV28 and TRBJ2-1; 11 bases map to TRBD1. The CDR3 spans 18 residues. The junction had 11 bases not matched to a gene; V was cut back by 3 bases and J by 4 bases. From germline, CDR1 is MDHEN and CDR2 SYDVKM. This CDR3 reads CASSFSTGQGASYNEQFF. As DNA, the CDR3 is TGTGCCAGCAGTTTTAGTACCGGACAGGGGGCTTCGTACAATGAGCAGTTCTTC. Full variable domain (rest looked up from reference TRBV28 and TRBJ2-1): DVKVTQSSRYLVKRTGEKVFLECVQDMDHENMFWYRQDPGLGLRLIYFSYDVKMKEKGDIPEGYSVSREKKERFSLILESASTNQTSMYLCASSFSTGQGASYNEQFFGPGTRLTVL.

This clonotype was detected many times. The gene calls are TRBV5-5 and TRBJ2-7; possible D gene TRBD1, 5 bases. Germline assignment: CDR1 SGHKS and CDR2 YYEKEE (reference sequence). This CDR3 has 13 residues. With 0 bases removed from V and 4 bases from J, the gap between germline ends came to 8 bases. The DNA of the CDR3 is TGTGCCAGCAGCTTGGCACAGGATTACGAGCAGTACTTC. Protein product: CASSLAQDYEQYF.

This clonotype was counted many times. The chain has TRBV5-5 and TRBJ1-1; D unresolved. There are 13 residues in the CDR3. CDR1 SGHKS and CDR2 YYEKEE come from the germline V gene (reference sequence). V gave up 4 bases and J gave up 3 bases, with 10 bases separating them. The CDR3 nucleotides are TGTGCCAGCAGCATAGGCCGATACACTGAAGCTTTCTTT. Amino acids: CASSIGRYTEAFF.

This clonotype was recorded at least ten times. The chain couples TRBV4-2 to TRBJ1-2; D perhaps matches TRBD1 (6 bases). CDR1 and CDR2 (germline): LGHNA, YNFKEQ. V lost 4 bases and J lost 3, with 18 bases in between. This CDR3 has 16 residues. CDR3 residues: CASSPWDTPADYGYTF. The DNA of the CDR3 is TGTGCCAGCAGCCCCTGGGACACACCTGCTGACTATGGCTACACCTTC.

This clonotype was seen at least ten times. This chain uses TRBV12-3 or TRBV12-4 with TRBJ2-3, with TRBD2 identical over 8 bases. This CDR3 comprises 17 residues. V lost 7 bases and J lost 3; bases outside the gene matches: 15. Written as DNA, the CDR3 is TGTGCCAGCATGAGAGCGGGGGCCCCCTCCGGTACAGATACGCAGTATTTT. Translating gives CASMRAGAPSGTDTQYF.

This clonotype was detected ten times or more. V gene TRBV5-6 combines with J gene TRBJ1-2; D is undetermined. V was cut by 4 bases and J by 7 bases, with 14 bases left in between. The germline V gene encodes CDR1 SGHDT and CDR2 YYEEEE. The CDR3 loop spans 13 amino acids. CDR3 sequence (DNA): TGTGCCAGCAGCCCGGGTGGTATGCGTGGCTACACCTTC. Encoded protein: CASSPGGMRGYTF.

This clonotype was observed many times. J is TRBJ2-3 and V is TRBV13, with a weak D call TRBD2 (6 bases). Per germline, CDR1 PRHDT and CDR2 FYEKMQ (reference sequence). V dropped 0 bases and J dropped 1 base, with 17 bases sitting between them. CDR3 length equals 18 residues. In DNA, the CDR3 is TGTGCCAGCAGCTTAGGCCTAAGACGGGGAGGTGGCACAGATACGCAGTATTTT. Its protein product is CASSLGLRRGGGTDTQYF. The variable domain in full, with the rest retrieved from reference TRBV13 and TRBJ2-3, is AAGVIQSPRHLIKEKRETATLKCYPIPRHDTVYWYQQGPGQDPQFLISFYEKMQSDKGSIPDRFSAQQFSDYHSELNMSSLELGDSALYFCASSLGLRRGGGTDTQYFGPGTRLTVL.

The sample holds many counts of this clonotype. The chain couples TRBV4-1 to TRBJ2-2; perhaps TRBD2 as D (6 bases). This CDR3 comprises 16 residues. V lost 7 bases and J 0 bases, leaving 15 bases between the germline ends. Per germline, CDR1 MGHRA and CDR2 YSYEKL. For the CDR3, the DNA is TGCGCCAGCACCCTTATAGCGGAGGCGAACACCGGGGAGCTGTTTTTT. Amino acids: CASTLIAEANTGELFF.

This clonotype was observed at least ten times. The rearrangement links TRBV20-1 to TRBJ1-1; D call uncertain. The CDR3 runs to 12 residues. Germline CDR1 DFQATT, CDR2 SNEGSKA (reference sequence). V lost 3 bases and J lost 3, with 8 bases in between. CDR3 in amino acids: CSARLTDTEAFF. The DNA for the CDR3 is TGCAGTGCTAGGCTGACTGACACTGAAGCTTTCTTT.

This clonotype was counted many times. The rearrangement links TRBV28 to TRBJ2-5, with D perhaps assigned TRBD1 or TRBD2 (5 bases each). The CDR3 extends over 12 amino acids. V dropped 5 bases and J dropped 5 bases, with 9 bases sitting between them. In germline, CDR1 is MDHEN, CDR2 SYDVKM. The CDR3 here is CASSEWGETQYF. CDR3 DNA sequence: TGTGCCAGCAGTGAGTGGGGGGAGACCCAGTACTTC.

This clonotype turned up a few times. The rearrangement joins TRBV2 to TRBJ2-1; possible D gene TRBD1, 6 bases. Trimming stripped 3 bases from V and 8 bases from J, with 20 bases between. The CDR3 has 16 amino acids. Germline V lookup: CDR1 SNHLY, CDR2 FYNNEI. CDR3 in DNA: TGTGCCAGCAGTGATACATACAGGGTCCGTGTCCATGAGCAGTTCTTC. It is translated as CASSDTYRVRVHEQFF. Drawing the rest from reference TRBV2 and TRBJ2-1, the complete variable domain is EPEVTQTPSHQVTQMGQEVILRCVPISNHLYFYWYRQILGQKVEFLVSFYNNEISEKSEIFDDQFSVERPDGSNFTLKIRSTKLEDSAMYFCASSDTYRVRVHEQFFGPGTRLTVL.

This clonotype appeared many times. The chain employs TRBV5-1 and TRBJ1-2; 9 nucleotides match TRBD1. Germline CDR1 is SGHRS and CDR2 is YFSETQ. The CDR3 spans 17 residues. The J segment lost 4 bases and the V segment lost 4 bases, leaving 14 bases of the junction unmatched. The CDR3 coding sequence is TGCGCCAGCAGCGCCCATCGGGACAGGGCTAATTTCTATGGCTACACCTTC. Protein sequence: CASSAHRDRANFYGYTF.

This clonotype showed up many times. This chain joins TRBV9 and TRBJ2-2; TRBD1 agrees at 11 bases. Germline V gene lookup returns CDR1 SGDLS and CDR2 YYNGEE. The CDR3 spans 15 residues. The V segment lost 4 bases and the J segment 6 bases; nucleotides outside the gene matches: 5. The CDR3 reads CASSSGTGGSGELFF. The CDR3 nucleotides read TGTGCCAGCAGCTCGGGGACAGGGGGATCCGGGGAGCTGTTTTTT.

Ten or more counts support this clonotype. V usage is TRBV20-1 and J usage is TRBJ1-3; no firm D call. The ends were cut back, 4 bases at V and 4 bases at J, with 8 bases in the middle. Germline loops: CDR1 DFQATT, CDR2 SNEGSKA (reference sequence). This CDR3 contains 12 residues. The CDR3 DNA is TGCAGTGCTATCCTCCCCGGAAACACCATATATTTT. Translated, it gives CSAILPGNTIYF.